The T cell receptor beta chain under discussion was sequenced for a study of early T cells in non-severe SARS-CoV-2 infection. As for the study in general: The sequenced material was bulk RNA from unsorted whole blood, and its chains were unpaired.

This clonotype was detected many times. Its antigen is currently unknown. The CDR3 covers 19 residues. V lost 1 base, J lost 0 bases, and 19 bases lay in between. Germline CDR1 is MNHEY and CDR2 is SVGEGT. The study, taken as a whole, reports: VDJdb matches were skewed toward anti-spike CD8 T cell responses.

Attachment of unique molecular identifiers to individual cDNA molecules was performed. TCRdb reprocessed the 5' RACE reads with MiXCR, giving one entry per CDR3 protein. The sample lists approximately 29,000 distinct CDR3 sequences, 5.8% occurring once. The chain recombines TRBV6-2 or TRBV6-3 with TRBJ2-1, with D tentatively TRBD1 or TRBD2 (6 bases each). Sequenced: whole blood. The clonotype was recovered from an adult who was a healthcare worker with PCR-confirmed SARS-CoV-2 infection or an uninfected control (not recorded which). CDR3 bases: TGTGCCAGCAGTTACTACACGCTAGGGGGGTCAAGCTCCTACAATGAGCAGTTCTTC. This translates into CASSYYTLGGSSSYNEQFF.